This record covers a single T cell receptor beta chain. Germline-derived CDR1 and CDR2 are LNHDA and SQIVND (reference sequence). The CDR3 loop spans 15 amino acids. V gave up 4 bases and J gave up 3 bases, with 15 bases separating them. Original methodology: It was from reference gene primer amplification that nucleated cell counts were estimated. TCRdb's table, derived via immunoSEQ multiplex PCR, lists solely in-frame clones and lacks some. V, J and clone size reflect that table, while D and trimming were determined from the DNA. The data show roughly 250,000 clones, 60% to 75% seen once. The sample originates from a study of blood T cell repertoires in COVID-19. Looking at the study overall: Spain, Italy and the United States supplied samples that represented acute and convalescent COVID-19. Sample material is recorded as cDNA or gDNA derived from T cells, B-cell-depleted T cells, or PBMCs.

The sequence derives from a woman of 80 years or more with acute or convalescent COVID-19. The V call is TRBV19, the J call TRBJ1-1; D might be TRBD1 (6 bases). Sequencing input: peripheral blood. The CDR3 nucleotides are TGTGCCAGTAGTACCCTCGGGACACTGGACACTGAAGCTTTCTTT. It specifies CASSTLGTLDTEAFF. Full variable domain (outside the CDR3, taken from reference TRBV19 and TRBJ1-1): DGGITQSPKYLFRKEGQNVTLSCEQNLNHDAMYWYRQDPGQGLRLIYYSQIVNDFQKGDIAEGYSVSREKKESFPLTVTSAQKNPTAFYLCASSTLGTLDTEAFFGQGTRLTVV.